These 21 T cell receptor beta chains came from one sample sequenced in a study of blood T cell repertoires in COVID-19 (dated by TCRdb to 2020 to 2021). Library preparation employed the immunoSEQ multiplex PCR assay. TCRdb obtained this table from immuneACCESS and retained in-frame rearrangements with V and J assigned. These tables miss some clones; where compared with another copy, unresolved V genes account for less than half of the shortfall, and the remainder is unexplained. Here the sample has about 93,000 clones; 70% to 80% occur a single time. Roughly 15% of the sample goes to the ten largest clones. The sequenced sample consisted of peripheral blood. Receptor source: a human donor in a cohort sampled during active COVID-19.

The DNA for the CDR3 is TGTGCCAGCTCACCAACCGGCGGGAGCGGCAATGAGCAGTTCTTC. As protein: CASSPTGGSGNEQFF. The chain recombines TRBV18 with TRBJ2-1; 7 positions agree with TRBD2. The V gene end was trimmed by 2 bases and the J gene end by 6 bases; junction bases not matched to a gene: 7. Germline V gene data show CDR1 as KGHSH and CDR2 as LQKENI. The CDR3 contains 15 residues.

This clone turned up a few times. The gene calls are TRBV2 and TRBJ2-2, with D possibly TRBD1 on 5 matching bases. The CDR3 contains 15 residues. Germline lookup yields CDR1 SNHLY and CDR2 FYNNEI. V lost 5 bases and J lost 2, with 12 bases in between. The CDR3 loop reads CASSFGQGNTGELFF. The CDR3 DNA reads TGTGCCAGCAGTTTCGGGCAGGGAAACACCGGGGAGCTGTTTTTT.

The chain recombines TRBV6-6 with TRBJ1-2, with 9 bases lining up with TRBD1. This CDR3 is built from 15 residues. Germline values: CDR1 MNHNY, CDR2 SVGAGI (reference sequence). Unmatched junction bases numbered 5, after V lost 5 bases and J lost 1 base. The CDR3 region is CASSGRDRDNYGYTF. Here the CDR3 DNA reads TGTGCCAGCAGTGGCCGGGACAGGGATAACTATGGCTACACCTTC.

The chain couples TRBV2 to TRBJ1-6; 7 bases map to TRBD1. This CDR3 is 15 amino acids long. Germline V gene lookup returns CDR1 SNHLY and CDR2 FYNNEI. After removal of 4 bases from V and 10 bases from J, the junction contained 10 bases not matched to a gene. CDR3 in DNA: TGTGCCAGCAGTGCCCGGACAGGAGAATACTCACCCCTCCACTTT. This gives the protein CASSARTGEYSPLHF.

This clone has only a few counts. CDR3 protein: CASRGGSTSPEAFF. CDR3 sequence (DNA): TGCGCCAGCAGAGGCGGCAGTACCAGTCCTGAAGCTTTCTTT. The chain carries TRBV5-1 and TRBJ1-1; D remains ambiguous. Germline CDR1 SGHRS, CDR2 YFSETQ. This CDR3 comprises 14 residues. V was pared by 5 bases and J by 6 bases, with 17 bases between.

This chain connects TRBV19 to TRBJ2-3; D remains unclear. The CDR3 runs to 13 residues. CDR1 and CDR2 (germline): LNHDA, SQIVND (reference sequence). V shed 5 bases and J shed 2 bases, with 8 bases lying between them. The CDR3 DNA is TGTGCCAGTAGTCTGGCTTTCACAGATACGCAGTATTTT. It yields the protein CASSLAFTDTQYF. Looking up the rest from reference TRBV19 and TRBJ2-3 gives the full variable domain: DGGITQSPKYLFRKEGQNVTLSCEQNLNHDAMYWYRQDPGQGLRLIYYSQIVNDFQKGDIAEGYSVSREKKESFPLTVTSAQKNPTAFYLCASSLAFTDTQYFGPGTRLTVL.

The rearrangement links TRBV28 to TRBJ2-7; 7 bases fit TRBD1. The germline V gene encodes CDR1 MDHEN and CDR2 SYDVKM. The CDR3 consists of 15 residues. V lost 2 bases, J lost 3 bases, and 7 bases stayed unmatched. Here the CDR3 DNA reads TGTGCCAGCAGTTTAGGCGGCAGGGGGAACTACGAGCAGTACTTC. Translating it yields CASSLGGRGNYEQYF.

This clone has a single count. The chain has TRBV30 and TRBJ1-2; a weak D match, TRBD1 (5 bases). The CDR3 length is 13 residues. Deletions cut 1 base from V and 8 bases from J, with 14 bases between. Germline CDR1 and CDR2: GTSNPN and SVGIG (reference sequence). This chain's CDR3 is CAWSGRLRAGYTF. CDR3 DNA: TGTGCCTGGAGTGGACGGCTCAGGGCCGGCTACACCTTC.

The chain combines TRBV3-1 (or the pseudogene TRBV3-2) with TRBJ1-4; the D gene is possibly TRBD1 (6 bases). This CDR3 has 13 amino acids. The germline gives CDR1 LGHDT, CDR2 YNNKEL (reference sequence). Trimming stripped 6 bases from V and 12 bases from J, with 17 bases between. This CDR3 is CASSLNRQVELFF. As DNA, the CDR3 is TGTGCCAGCAGTCTAAACCGACAGGTTGAACTGTTTTTT.

The chain carries TRBV19 and TRBJ2-5; D not certain. CDR3 size: 13 residues. The V end lost 6 bases, the J end lost 0 bases, and 8 bases lay between the germline ends. The germline V gene encodes CDR1 LNHDA and CDR2 SQIVND (reference sequence). CDR3 protein: CASSGPNQETQYF. CDR3 coding DNA: TGTGCCAGTAGCGGTCCGAACCAAGAGACCCAGTACTTC.

The V and J genes are TRBV4-1 and TRBJ1-3; TRBD1 agrees at 7 bases. V shed 0 bases, J shed 2 bases, and the junction held 7 bases outside the gene matches. Germline loops: CDR1 MGHRA, CDR2 YSYEKL. This CDR3 spans 17 amino acids. DNA of the CDR3: TGCGCCAGCAGCCAAGATTCTGACAGGGTGGCTGGAAACACCATATATTTT. It translates to CASSQDSDRVAGNTIYF.

The chain is built from TRBV7-9 and TRBJ2-7, with D perhaps matching TRBD1 (5 bases). From germline, CDR1 is SEHNR and CDR2 FQNEAQ (reference sequence). Trimming took off 0 bases at V and 0 bases at J, with 9 bases between the two ends. This CDR3 comprises 15 residues. The CDR3: CASSLARAGSYEQYF. The CDR3, as DNA: TGTGCCAGCAGCTTAGCCAGGGCAGGCTCCTACGAGCAGTACTTC. Full variable domain (outside the CDR3, taken from reference TRBV7-9 and TRBJ2-7): DTGVSQNPRHKITKRGQNVTFRCDPISEHNRLYWYRQTLGQGPEFLTYFQNEAQLEKSRLLSDRFSAERPKGSFSTLEIQRTEQGDSAMYLCASSLARAGSYEQYFGPGTRLTVT.

The chain links TRBV11-2 to TRBJ2-2; D is possibly TRBD2 (5 bases). Germline-derived CDR1 and CDR2 are SGHAT and FQNNGV. This CDR3 comprises 14 residues. Trimming cost V 5 bases and J 5 bases, with 12 bases left between them. As DNA, the CDR3 is TGTGCCAGCAGCCCCTCCGGGGTAACCGGGGAGCTGTTTTTT. Translating it yields CASSPSGVTGELFF.

The V gene is TRBV11-2, the J gene TRBJ2-1, with TRBD2 matching 7 bases. The trim removed 3 bases at V and 6 bases at J, leaving 8 bases unmatched. Germline V CDR1 and CDR2: SGHAT, FQNNGV. The CDR3 is 15 residues long. CDR3 nucleotides: TGTGCCAGCAGCTTTAAAGCGGGGCTGGTCAATGAGCAGTTCTTC. Translated, it gives CASSFKAGLVNEQFF.

The chain employs TRBV19 and TRBJ1-5; D gene uncertain. Germline V lookup: CDR1 LNHDA, CDR2 SQIVND (reference sequence). Trimming shortened V by 1 base and J by 0 bases, and 7 bases separated the two germline ends. The CDR3 sequence is 15 residues long. CDR3 protein: CASSIVWLSNQPQHF. The CDR3 DNA reads TGTGCCAGTAGTATAGTCTGGCTTAGCAATCAGCCCCAGCATTTT.

The chain links TRBV28 to TRBJ2-1; D gene unclear. The ends were cut back, 5 bases at V and 7 bases at J, with 9 bases in the middle. Germline V CDR1 and CDR2: MDHEN, SYDVKM. The CDR3 sequence is 12 residues long. The CDR3 DNA reads as TGTGCCAGCAGTCAAGCCCGGAATGAGCAGTTCTTC. This translates into CASSQARNEQFF.

The chain is built from TRBV27 and TRBJ2-1, with D perhaps TRBD2 (7 bases). V lost 6 bases and J 5 bases, leaving 11 bases between the germline ends. Germline CDR1 and CDR2: MNHEY and SMNVEV (reference sequence). This CDR3 has 13 amino acids. The CDR3 loop reads CASRTGTNNEQFF. The CDR3 coding sequence is TGTGCCAGCAGAACAGGGACTAACAATGAGCAGTTCTTC.

This clone appeared a few times. This chain links TRBV30 with TRBJ1-6, with a weak D call TRBD1 (5 bases). V gave up 1 base and J gave up 5 bases, with 9 bases separating them. The CDR3 spans 14 residues. The germline V gene encodes CDR1 GTSNPN and CDR2 SVGIG (reference sequence). CDR3 protein: CAWSGGLDNSPLHF. The CDR3 DNA sequence: TGTGCCTGGAGTGGGGGACTTGATAATTCACCCCTCCACTTT.

The rearrangement joins TRBV7-2 to TRBJ1-1; no clear D. The germline CDR1 and CDR2 sequences are SGHTA and FQGNSA. V was pared by 3 bases and J by 5 bases, with 10 bases between. The CDR3 is 13 amino acids. The CDR3 DNA reads as TGTGCCAGCAGCTTCGGGATGGGGACTGAAGCTTTCTTT. It encodes CASSFGMGTEAFF.

This chain joins TRBV5-4 and TRBJ2-1; D might be TRBD1 (7 bases). Trimming cost V 2 bases and J 6 bases, with 15 bases left between them. The CDR3 runs to 15 residues. Looked up from germline, CDR1 is SGHNT and CDR2 is YYREEE (reference sequence). The CDR3 region has the DNA TGTGCCAGCAGCTTCCGAGACAGGGACTTCAATGAGCAGTTCTTC. Translation gives CASSFRDRDFNEQFF.

This clone is a singleton in its sample. This rearrangement joins TRBV3-1 (or the pseudogene TRBV3-2) to TRBJ2-7; 9 bases match TRBD1. The CDR3 spans 14 residues. The V gene's germline CDR1 is LGHDT and CDR2 YNNKEL (reference sequence). J was trimmed by 6 bases and V by 8 bases; bases with no gene match: 11. Written as DNA, the CDR3 is TGTGCCAGCGGACCCGGGACAGGGCGCGGCGAGCAGTACTTC. Amino acid sequence: CASGPGTGRGEQYF.